This TCR beta chain was identified in a study of T-cell reconstitution after alpha-beta-depleted transplantation in children. Preparation of the TCRbeta library involved a method that used unique molecular identifiers. One entry per CDR3 protein, called by TCRdb with MiXCR from the PCR reads. The sample yields 200,000 to 300,000 distinct CDR3 sequences, about a quarter seen once. The sequencing used PBMCs, collected before TCRalphabeta/CD19-depleted stem cell transplant. This TCR came from a girl aged 2 to 10 with Fanconi anemia, due to receive a stem cell transplant.

CDR3 region: CASSLVAQIEAFF. The CDR3 DNA follows: TGTGCCAGCAGCTTAGTGGCACAGATTGAAGCTTTCTTT. The chain is built from TRBV7-2 and TRBJ1-1; no definite D call. Germline CDR1 is SGHTA and CDR2 is FQGNSA. This CDR3 is 13 amino acids long. Trimming pared 1 base from V and 7 bases from J, leaving 10 bases between.